The 8 T cell receptor beta chains below were found in one sample sequenced in a study of blood T cell repertoires in COVID-19. TCRdb's table, derived via immunoSEQ multiplex PCR, lists solely in-frame clones and lacks some. Of roughly 98,000 clones in the sample, roughly four fifths were seen once. Sequenced sample: peripheral blood. The receptors derive from a human donor in a cohort sampled during active COVID-19.

The gene calls are TRBV7-3 and TRBJ2-3; the match to TRBD2 covers 11 bases. CDR1 is SGHTA, CDR2 FQGTGA, per germline. The trim removed 1 base at V and 7 bases at J, leaving 7 bases unmatched. CDR3 length: 16 residues. The CDR3 bases are TGTGCCAGCAGCTTAAAAGGCCTAGCGGGGGGTTATACGCAGTATTTT. Its translation: CASSLKGLAGGYTQYF.

Only one count was recorded for this clone. The chain employs TRBV6-5 and TRBJ2-2, with D possibly matching TRBD2 (6 bases). Trimming took off 7 bases at V and 4 bases at J, with 16 bases between the two ends. The CDR3 is 15 amino acids. From germline, CDR1 is MNHEY and CDR2 SVGAGI. CDR3: CASTPEGRVTGELFF. The CDR3 nucleotides are TGTGCCAGCACTCCGGAGGGGAGAGTCACCGGGGAGCTGTTTTTT.

This rearrangement joins TRBV6-2 or TRBV6-3 to TRBJ2-5, with 15 positions matching TRBD2. The ends lost 4 bases at V and 4 bases at J; junction bases unmatched: 1. CDR1 is MNHEY, CDR2 SVGEGT, per germline. The CDR3 is made up of 15 amino acids. This CDR3 reads CASSWTSGGAETQYF. In DNA form, the CDR3 reads TGTGCCAGCAGTTGGACTAGCGGGGGGGCAGAGACCCAGTACTTC.

The chain uses TRBV16 and TRBJ1-5; 10 nucleotides line up with TRBD1. The J segment lost 6 bases and the V segment lost 2 bases, leaving 10 bases of the junction unmatched. Germline V gene data show CDR1 as KGHSY and CDR2 as FQNENV. The CDR3 is 17 amino acids. The CDR3 DNA sequence: TGTGCCAGCAGCCAACCACCCCGGGACAGGGGATTTCAGCCCCAGCATTTT. Its protein is CASSQPPRDRGFQPQHF.

This clone appeared a single time. The rearrangement uses TRBV2 and TRBJ2-7; tentative D call: TRBD2 (5 bases). The CDR3 extends over 15 amino acids. V gave up 5 bases and J gave up 6 bases, with 20 bases separating them. CDR1 and CDR2 from the germline V gene are SNHLY and FYNNEI. The CDR3 sequence: CASSPLFSGKGEQYF. The CDR3 bases are TGTGCCAGCAGTCCACTTTTTTCGGGGAAGGGCGAGCAGTACTTC.

The chain recombines TRBV5-1 with TRBJ2-3; D ambiguous. Germline V gene data show CDR1 as SGHRS and CDR2 as YFSETQ. Trimming cost V 2 bases and J 5 bases, with 15 bases left between them. The CDR3 has 15 amino acids. The CDR3 DNA reads TGCGCCAGCAGCTTATACGGGTCTCGAGAAGATACGCAGTATTTT. Translation gives CASSLYGSREDTQYF.

This chain uses TRBV19 with TRBJ2-2; TRBD1 matches 9 bases. This CDR3 has 17 amino acids. Germline-derived CDR1 and CDR2 are LNHDA and SQIVND (reference sequence). V lost 5 bases to trimming and J lost 6 bases; unmatched junction nucleotides: 13. CDR3 bases: TGTGCCAGTAGTGGGGGTCCCGGGACAGGGCTGGCCGGGGAGCTGTTTTTT. It encodes CASSGGPGTGLAGELFF.

This chain links TRBV6-5 with TRBJ2-5; a possible D gene is TRBD1 (5 bases). Trimming left V 7 bases short and J 4 bases short, with 13 bases between. The length of the CDR3 is 13 residues. The germline V gene has CDR1 MNHEY and CDR2 SVGAGI. The CDR3 DNA is TGTGCCAGCACCATGATAGGGGTAGAGACCCAGTACTTC. Amino acids: CASTMIGVETQYF.